This TCR beta chain was profiled in a study of early T cells in non-severe SARS-CoV-2 infection (dated by TCRdb to the early 2020s). Broadly, across the study: Because TCR sequencing relied on bulk RNA taken from unsorted whole blood, pairing of alpha and beta chains was not possible.

On the study overall, not on this receptor specifically: VDJdb matching was skewed toward anti-spike CD8 responses and likely underestimated virus-specific expansions, missing private and CD4 specificities.

The study was a case-control design nested within a healthcare worker cohort in London, UK, with weekly nasopharyngeal swab PCR tests and blood sampling. Between 23 and 31 March 2020, the week of the UK lockdown, healthcare workers were enrolled and then followed up weekly for as long as 16 weeks. V loses 7 bases at its end and J loses 5 bases; junction bases beyond the gene matches: 15. The CDR3 spans 16 residues, from the cysteine through the phenylalanine. The CDR3 DNA has 48 bases and is translated from base 1. CDR1 and CDR2 were assigned from the germline V gene (reference sequence) as DFQATT and SNEGSKA. Receptors were amplified or captured by 5' RACE. This sample was sequenced with a NextSeq 500. To correct for sequencing error and PCR bias, the TCR library protocol tagged individual cDNA molecules with unique molecular identifiers. Both TCR alpha and beta chains were sequenced, and tight co-correlation was observed between alpha and beta sequence abundances in each sample. The paper's processing steps were these. Decombinator V4 was used to perform V gene, J gene and CDR3 annotation of TCR sequences. TCRs were defined as expanded if a significant change between any two time points was detected under a Poisson model with p below 0.0001. TCR abundances were normalised to the total number of TCRs sequenced per sample and expressed as counts per million. MAIT TCRs were defined by TRAV1-2 paired with TRAJ12, TRAJ20 or TRAJ33, and iNKT TCRs by TRAV10 paired with TRAJ18. VDJdb, accessed 1 November 2021, was searched for CMV, EBV and SARS-CoV-2 annotated TCRs, excluding TCRs annotated for multiple antigens. The public sequencing data were trimmed at Q25 with fastp and processed into clonotypes with MiXCR by TCRdb, which kept only in-frame beta chains. One record per CDR3 amino acid sequence lists the most common genes and DNA. The V and J calls reflect TCRdb's pipeline rather than the authors' work. Counted in this sample were fewer than 60,000 distinct CDR3 sequences; about 10% of them appeared once. About 13% of the sample belongs to the ten largest clones.

The sample holds many counts of this clonotype. It lacks a known antigen. Qualities for individual bases were not recorded, and no much larger clone is one base off. Material: whole blood. The receptor comes from an adult who was a healthcare worker with PCR-confirmed SARS-CoV-2 infection or an uninfected control (not recorded which). The chain is encoded by TRBV20-1 joined to TRBJ2-5; 11 of the junction bases match TRBD1. Here is the DNA: TGCAGTGTCGCCCCCGGGACAGGGGGTAAATTGGAGACCCAGTACTTC. This encodes CSVAPGTGGKLETQYF.